These 18 T cell receptor beta chains originate from one sample sequenced in a study of T cells in Graves' hyperthyroidism and ophthalmopathy. RNA transcripts served as the template for amplifying TCR beta CDR3 regions. An initial round of RT-PCR targeting the TCR CDR3 relied on the HTBI primer set. MiXCR, run by TCRdb on the multiplex PCR reads, gives a single entry per CDR3 protein. The data hold around 440,000 distinct CDR3 sequences, with approximately 15% observed a single time. Sequencing was carried out using blood. These receptors were taken from a woman under 30 with Graves' hyperthyroidism.

J is TRBJ2-3 and V is TRBV3-1; 7 bases match TRBD2. Per germline, CDR1 LGHDT and CDR2 YNNKEL (reference sequence). V was clipped by 0 bases and J by 11 bases; unmatched bases: 2. The CDR3 is 12 amino acids. The CDR3 is CASSQDGGRQYF. The CDR3 DNA is TGTGCCAGCAGCCAAGACGGCGGGAGGCAGTATTTT.

The DNA of the CDR3 is TGTGCCAGTAGCCAGAGCCGCTGGACTAGCGGCACAGATACGCAGTATTTT. Translated: CASSQSRWTSGTDTQYF. The chain is built from TRBV19 and TRBJ2-3; TRBD2 matches at 9 bases. CDR1 is LNHDA, CDR2 SQIVND, per germline (reference sequence). Trimming took 6 bases from V and 1 from J; bases not matched to a gene: 11. CDR3 length equals 17 residues.

Many counts were recorded for this clonotype. The chain employs TRBV4-1 and TRBJ2-5; D may match TRBD1 or TRBD2 (5 bases each). The CDR3 runs 13 residues. The germline CDR1 and CDR2 sequences are MGHRA and YSYEKL. The V gene lost 6 bases and the J gene lost 5 bases, with 13 bases spanning the gap. CDR3 DNA sequence: TGCGCCAGCAGGGGACGTCGTGGGGAGACCCAGTACTTC. Amino acids: CASRGRRGETQYF.

V usage is TRBV4-2 and J usage is TRBJ2-2, with TRBD1 as a possible D gene (5 bases). The germline gives CDR1 LGHNA, CDR2 YNFKEQ. V lost 0 bases and J lost 6, with 14 bases in between. There are 16 residues in the CDR3. In DNA form, the CDR3 reads TGTGCCAGCAGCCAAGAAGCAGGGTCGGTTTCCGGGGAGCTGTTTTTT. This codes for CASSQEAGSVSGELFF.

The chain joins TRBV4-1 to TRBJ1-4; 7 positions match TRBD1. V gave up 4 bases and J gave up 7 bases; unmatched junction bases: 9. Looked up from germline, CDR1 is MGHRA and CDR2 is YSYEKL. The CDR3 is made up of 15 amino acids. CDR3 loop: CASSLEDRHLEKLFF. The CDR3 coding sequence is TGCGCCAGCAGCCTAGAGGACAGGCACCTTGAAAAACTGTTTTTT.

This clonotype was seen repeatedly, ten times or more. This chain joins TRBV20-1 and TRBJ2-5, with D maybe TRBD2 (6 bases). Trimming took off 3 bases at V and 3 bases at J, with 14 bases between the two ends. CDR3 length: 14 amino acids. Germline lookup yields CDR1 DFQATT and CDR2 SNEGSKA (reference sequence). The CDR3: CSASLRGPEETQYF. CDR3 nucleotides: TGCAGTGCTAGTCTGCGGGGACCCGAAGAGACCCAGTACTTC.

There are many counts of this clonotype. The chain has TRBV6-1 and TRBJ1-2, with D perhaps TRBD1 (6 bases). Germline values: CDR1 MNHNS, CDR2 SASEGT. Trimming cost V 6 bases and J 2 bases, with 13 bases left between them. This CDR3 has 14 amino acids. CDR3 protein: CASSATQGNYGYTF. The CDR3 DNA is TGTGCCAGCAGCGCCACGCAGGGGAACTATGGCTACACCTTC.

This clonotype was picked up many times. V gene TRBV7-3 combines with J gene TRBJ2-7; the D is unclear. The CDR3 extends over 12 amino acids. Trimming removed 1 base from V and 7 bases from J, with 8 bases in between. CDR1 SGHTA and CDR2 FQGTGA come from the germline V gene. CDR3 protein: CASSLRGGEQYF. The CDR3 nucleotides read TGTGCCAGCAGCTTAAGGGGTGGGGAGCAGTACTTC.

This clonotype was recorded many times. The V gene is TRBV5-1, the J gene TRBJ2-1; TRBD2 might be the D (6 bases). CDR3 length: 14 amino acids. Trimming pared 4 bases from V and 7 bases from J, leaving 15 bases between. CDR1 SGHRS and CDR2 YFSETQ come from the germline V gene. The DNA of the CDR3 is TGCGCCAGCAGCATGGGAGGCAGAGGTAATGAGCAGTTCTTC. Translating gives CASSMGGRGNEQFF.

The chain carries TRBV10-3 and TRBJ2-3; a possible D gene is TRBD2 (5 bases). Germline lookup yields CDR1 ENHRY and CDR2 SYGVKD. The CDR3 extends over 14 amino acids. V lost 1 base and J 6 bases, leaving 11 bases between the germline ends. CDR3 DNA: TGTGCCATCAGTGAGTTCCCGGGGAAGGATACGCAGTATTTT. Protein sequence: CAISEFPGKDTQYF.

This clonotype showed up just a few times. V usage is TRBV3-1 and J usage is TRBJ2-1; TRBD2 matches 10 bases. With V trimmed by 3 bases and J by 3 bases, 8 bases remained unmatched. Germline V gene lookup returns CDR1 LGHDT and CDR2 YNNKEL (reference sequence). The CDR3 spans 17 residues. The CDR3: CASSQIQGTSDYNEQFF. DNA for the CDR3: TGTGCCAGCAGCCAGATTCAAGGGACTAGCGACTACAATGAGCAGTTCTTC.

This clonotype has a count of ten or more. CDR3 residues: CASSRTGWAEKLFF. CDR3 DNA sequence: TGTGCCAGCAGCCGGACAGGCTGGGCTGAAAAACTGTTTTTT. V usage is TRBV12-3 or TRBV12-4 and J usage is TRBJ1-4; 7 positions match TRBD1. V gave up 6 bases and J gave up 7 bases; unmatched junction bases: 8. This CDR3 comprises 14 residues.

In regard to this clonotype: This could be a read error, since a much larger clone is one nucleotide away. The rearrangement uses TRBV20-1 and TRBJ2-1; D remains ambiguous. The CDR3 sequence is 12 residues long. Germline V gene sequence: CDR1 DFQATT, CDR2 SNEGSKA (reference sequence). The CDR3 sequence: CSFNPRYNVQFF. CDR3 DNA sequence: TGCAGCTTTAACCCGCGTTACAATGTGCAGTTCTTC.

The table lists this clonotype with a few counts. This chain uses TRBV6-2 or TRBV6-3 with TRBJ1-5, with D possibly matching TRBD1 (5 bases). Germline CDR1 MNHEY, CDR2 SVGEGT. The CDR3 extends over 17 amino acids. Trimming shortened V by 2 bases and J by 1 base, and 15 bases separated the two germline ends. The CDR3 loop reads CASSYRAGLESNQPQHF. Written as DNA, the CDR3 is TGTGCCAGCAGTTACCGGGCAGGGTTAGAGAGCAATCAGCCCCAGCATTTT.

The table lists this clonotype with a few counts. The chain combines TRBV6-1 with TRBJ1-5; possibly TRBD1 for D (5 bases). The CDR3 covers 18 residues. Germline CDR1 reads MNHNS; CDR2 reads SASEGT. Deletions cut 5 bases from V and 0 bases from J, with 20 bases between. CDR3 loop: CASSPSHARVYSNQPQHF. CDR3 nucleotides: TGTGCCAGCAGTCCATCCCACGCCAGGGTATATAGCAATCAGCCCCAGCATTTT.

This clonotype was observed a handful of times. Here the CDR3 reads CASSLDLSWTSGGARTGELFF. CDR3 nucleotide sequence: TGTGCCAGCAGCTTAGATCTAAGTTGGACTAGCGGGGGGGCCCGGACCGGGGAGCTGTTTTTT. The rearrangement uses TRBV11-2 and TRBJ2-2, with TRBD2 matching 15 bases. CDR1 is SGHAT and CDR2 is FQNNGV in the germline V gene. The CDR3 length is 21 residues. Trimming cost V 0 bases and J 5 bases; bases outside gene matches: 13.

This chain connects TRBV3-1 to TRBJ1-3; no definite D call. V lost 3 bases, J lost 8 bases, and 11 bases lay in between. Per germline, CDR1 LGHDT and CDR2 YNNKEL (reference sequence). The CDR3 is 13 residues long. The chain's CDR3 is CASSHGRPDTIYF. The CDR3, as DNA: TGTGCCAGCAGCCACGGACGGCCTGACACCATATATTTT.

There are many counts of this clonotype. The J gene is TRBJ2-7, the V gene TRBV20-1; a weak D match, TRBD2 (6 bases). The CDR3 covers 12 residues. V lost 4 bases and J lost 6, with 13 bases in between. The germline gives CDR1 DFQATT, CDR2 SNEGSKA (reference sequence). The CDR3 sequence: CSAIAVFAEQYF. The CDR3 nucleotides read TGCAGTGCTATAGCGGTTTTCGCCGAGCAGTACTTC.